The T cell receptor (beta chain) described here comes from a study of blood T cells in healthy people across ages. Study-level findings and limits: Naive CD4+ cells and diversity were both higher in long-lived donors than in aged donors.

Trimming at V came to 7 bases and at J to 0 bases, leaving 8 bases not matched to a gene. This CDR3 has 16 amino acids. CDR1 is SGHNT and CDR2 is YENEEA in the germline V gene. Then a second PCR, running about 7 to 11 cycles, was carried out with a sample-barcoded 5' primer and a J-beta primer mix. From the 5' RACE reads, TCRdb called clonotypes with MiXCR, one entry per CDR3 protein. The sample has approximately 810,000 distinct CDR3 sequences; 25% to 30% are singletons. Concerning this clonotype: Its antigen is still unknown.

The receptor comes from a woman of 80 years or more in good health. Sequencing was done on a sample of blood. J is TRBJ2-2 and V is TRBV11-3; 7 positions match TRBD1. For the CDR3, the DNA is TGTGCCAGCATACCTCGACAGGGCGCGAACACCGGGGAGCTGTTTTTT. This sequence encodes CASIPRQGANTGELFF.